Below, 18 T cell receptor beta chains from the same sample are listed, as sequenced in a study of blood T cell repertoires in COVID-19. Some clones are missing from TCRdb's copy, which holds only in-frame ones; the method was immunoSEQ multiplex PCR. The sample yields 150,000 to 200,000 clones, roughly 80% seen once. The source material was peripheral blood. These receptors came from a woman in her 70s with COVID-19, enrolled during active disease.

The chain is built from TRBV6-2 or TRBV6-3 and TRBJ1-3; perhaps TRBD1 as D (5 bases). Per germline, CDR1 MNHEY and CDR2 SVGEGT. Trimming shortened V by 6 bases and J by 3 bases, and 15 bases separated the two germline ends. This CDR3 region has 15 residues. In DNA form, the CDR3 reads TGTGCCAGCAGCTCCCCCAGGGTCGGTGGAAACACCATATATTTT. It encodes CASSSPRVGGNTIYF.

This clone has just one count. V and J are TRBV7-9 and TRBJ2-1, with a tentative D call TRBD1 (6 bases). Trimming removed 3 bases from V and 4 bases from J, with 13 bases in between. Germline assignment: CDR1 SEHNR and CDR2 FQNEAQ (reference sequence). The CDR3 has 15 residues. CDR3 DNA: TGTGCCAGCAGCTTGTACAGGACAGATTACAATGAGCAGTTCTTC. This sequence encodes CASSLYRTDYNEQFF.

The chain joins TRBV5-4 to TRBJ2-2; 11 bases are a match to TRBD2. V gave up 4 bases and J gave up 4 bases; unmatched junction bases: 6. CDR1 and CDR2 from the germline V gene are SGHNT and YYREEE (reference sequence). This CDR3 comprises 16 residues. The DNA for the CDR3 is TGTGCCAGCAGCCAAGGGACTAGCGGACCCACCGGGGAGCTGTTTTTT. Translating gives CASSQGTSGPTGELFF.

The gene calls are TRBV10-3 and TRBJ2-3, with TRBD2 matching over 10 bases. The V gene's germline CDR1 is ENHRY and CDR2 SYGVKD. The junction had 20 bases not matched to a gene; V was cut back by 0 bases and J by 2 bases. The CDR3 is 22 residues long. The DNA of the CDR3 is TGTGCCATCAGTGAGTCGATTTATCCAGGGGGAGGGCTAGCGGGAGCCACAGATACGCAGTATTTT. Residues: CAISESIYPGGGLAGATDTQYF.

V and J are TRBV10-3 and TRBJ1-2; maybe TRBD1 (6 bases). Germline CDR1 and CDR2: ENHRY and SYGVKD. This CDR3 is built from 14 residues. The ends were cut back, 3 bases at V and 4 bases at J, with 12 bases in the middle. In DNA form, the CDR3 reads TGTGCCATCAGTGATGGTGGGGGCGGCTATGGCTACACCTTC. Its translation: CAISDGGGGYGYTF.

V is TRBV18 and J is TRBJ2-2, with TRBD2 as a possible D gene (5 bases). Looked up from germline, CDR1 is KGHSH and CDR2 is LQKENI. The V end was cut by 3 bases, the J end by 2 bases, with 10 bases between. There are 15 residues in the CDR3. This chain's CDR3 is CASSPGGGNTGELFF. CDR3 coding DNA: TGTGCCAGCTCACCCGGCGGAGGAAACACCGGGGAGCTGTTTTTT.

The chain carries TRBV6-2 or TRBV6-3 and TRBJ2-5, with 7 bases aligning to TRBD2. In germline, CDR1 is MNHEY, CDR2 SVGEGT. The CDR3 has 15 amino acids. The V and J ends lost 0 bases and 5 bases, in that order; junction bases with no gene match: 6. CDR3 loop: CASSYSRTSVETQYF. CDR3 DNA: TGTGCCAGCAGTTACTCGAGGACTAGTGTTGAGACCCAGTACTTC.

This rearrangement joins TRBV24-1 to TRBJ2-1, with D hard to call. V dropped 4 bases and J dropped 8 bases, with 11 bases sitting between them. This CDR3 contains 13 residues. CDR1 KGHDR and CDR2 SFDVKD come from the germline V gene. The DNA of the CDR3 is TGTGCCACCAGTGACTATTTTATTGATGAGCAGTTCTTC. Protein product: CATSDYFIDEQFF.

This clone was counted a few times. The chain uses TRBV27 and TRBJ2-4, with TRBD2 as a possible D gene (6 bases). V shed 6 bases and J shed 6 bases, with 18 bases lying between them. Germline V lookup: CDR1 MNHEY, CDR2 SMNVEV (reference sequence). CDR3 length: 15 residues. The CDR3 coding sequence is TGTGCCAGCAGCCTTCATGGCGGGGACCGAAACATTCAGTACTTC. This encodes CASSLHGGDRNIQYF.

The chain couples TRBV7-2 to TRBJ2-1; 9 bases map to TRBD1. Germline V lookup: CDR1 SGHTA, CDR2 FQGNSA. V dropped 2 bases and J dropped 9; count of bases not matched to a gene: 11. This CDR3 has 16 residues. As DNA, the CDR3 is TGTGCCAGCAGCTTATGGGGGACAGGGTCTTTCGGTGAGCAGTTCTTC. As protein: CASSLWGTGSFGEQFF.

This clone is a singleton in its sample. The chain joins TRBV5-1 to TRBJ2-3; 8 bases align to TRBD2. CDR1 and CDR2 from the germline V gene are SGHRS and YFSETQ. Unmatched junction bases numbered 11, after V lost 4 bases and J lost 4 bases. CDR3 length equals 16 residues. In nucleotides, the CDR3 is TGCGCCAGCAGCCCGGGACTAGTGGGGTTTGCAGATACGCAGTATTTT. Protein: CASSPGLVGFADTQYF.

This clone has only a few counts. Other DNA sequences from this sample encode an identical CDR3 as well. The CDR3 DNA is TGTGCCAGCAGCTTAGAAGCGGGCCGGAATTCACCCCTCCACTTT. The encoded protein is CASSLEAGRNSPLHF. This sequence joins TRBV7-2 and TRBJ1-6, with no clear D. V dropped 1 base and J dropped 7 bases, with 11 bases sitting between them. Germline assignment: CDR1 SGHTA and CDR2 FQGNSA. The CDR3 consists of 15 residues.

The V call is TRBV11-3, the J call TRBJ1-1; D unresolved. The V end lost 4 bases, the J end lost 4 bases, and 10 bases lay between the germline ends. Germline V gene lookup returns CDR1 SGHNT and CDR2 YENEEA. The CDR3 is 13 amino acids. CDR3 DNA sequence: TGTGCCAGCAGCTCCACTACCGCCACTGAAGCTTTCTTT. This gives the protein CASSSTTATEAFF.

This chain joins TRBV5-1 and TRBJ2-1; a weak D match, TRBD1 (6 bases). Trimming stripped 0 bases from V and 5 bases from J, with 9 bases between. Germline CDR1 SGHRS, CDR2 YFSETQ. The CDR3 runs 14 residues. The CDR3 coding sequence is TGCGCCAGCAGCTTGGGACAGGCCAACAATGAGCAGTTCTTC. Its protein product is CASSLGQANNEQFF. Based on the CDR3 plus reference TRBV5-1 and TRBJ2-1, the full variable domain is KAGVTQTPRYLIKTRGQQVTLSCSPISGHRSVSWYQQTPGQGLQFLFEYFSETQRNKGNFPGRFSGRQFSNSRSEMNVSTLELGDSALYLCASSLGQANNEQFFGPGTRLTVL.

As regards this clone: Within the sample, other DNA sequences also encode this same CDR3. The chain couples TRBV18 to TRBJ2-7, with D maybe TRBD1 (6 bases). Germline V gene lookup returns CDR1 KGHSH and CDR2 LQKENI. The CDR3 contains 13 residues. The ends were cut back, 6 bases at V and 0 bases at J, with 9 bases in the middle. The DNA for the CDR3 is TGTGCCAGCTCTAGGACAGACTCCTACGAGCAGTACTTC. Translating gives CASSRTDSYEQYF.

The CDR3 protein is CASSLDRASTGELFF. CDR3 sequence (DNA): TGCGCCAGCAGCTTGGACAGGGCGAGCACCGGGGAGCTGTTTTTT. V usage is TRBV5-1 and J usage is TRBJ2-2; TRBD1 is a possible D gene (6 bases). The V gene's germline CDR1 is SGHRS and CDR2 YFSETQ. The CDR3 has 15 residues. V was clipped by 0 bases and J by 4 bases, with 10 bases between them.

This clone came up once. The rearrangement links TRBV18 to TRBJ2-3; D gene unclear. The CDR3 is 15 residues long. Trimming took 3 bases from V and 0 from J, leaving 10 bases between them. CDR1 and CDR2 from the germline V gene are KGHSH and LQKENI. The chain's CDR3 is CASSPIAQSTDTQYF. As DNA, the CDR3 is TGTGCCAGCTCACCGATAGCTCAGAGCACAGATACGCAGTATTTT.

The table lists this clone with a count of one. The V and J genes are TRBV14 and TRBJ2-1, with TRBD2 as a possible D gene (5 bases). Trimming stripped 4 bases from V and 0 bases from J, with 10 bases between. CDR1 and CDR2 from the germline V gene are SGHDN and FVKESK. The CDR3 runs to 15 residues. CDR3 protein: CASSPPRGSYNEQFF. CDR3 coding DNA: TGTGCCAGCAGCCCGCCTCGGGGCTCCTACAATGAGCAGTTCTTC.